Each of the 11 T cell receptor beta chains below was sequenced from the same sample in a study of shared clonotypes between healthy human individuals. The table came from immunoSEQ multiplex PCR; TCRdb's copy has only in-frame clones and leaves some out. The sample has hundreds of thousands of clones, more than 95% seen once. The sample was naive CD4+ T cells sorted from blood. The subset here: CD45RA+ positively selected. These receptor sequences come from a woman under 40 in good health.

J is TRBJ2-4 and V is TRBV2; D is unresolved. Deletions cut 4 bases from V and 4 bases from J, with 14 bases between. The CDR3 is made up of 15 amino acids. Per germline, CDR1 SNHLY and CDR2 FYNNEI. CDR3 DNA: TGTGCCAGCAGTGGTATAAACAGCCTTAAAAACATTCAGTACTTC. Translated, it gives CASSGINSLKNIQYF.

The V call is TRBV4-1, the J call TRBJ2-2; the match to TRBD2 covers 7 bases. V shed 8 bases, J shed 7 bases, and the junction held 4 bases outside the gene matches. Germline CDR1 and CDR2: MGHRA and YSYEKL. The CDR3 has 12 amino acids. The CDR3, as DNA: TGCGCCAGCGGGAGGGCCGACGGGGAGCTGTTTTTT. Its translation is CASGRADGELFF.

CDR3 residues: CASSLVVYTEAFF. CDR3 DNA sequence: TGTGCCAGCAGCTTAGTCGTATACACTGAAGCTTTCTTT. The chain joins TRBV7-9 to TRBJ1-1, with D uncertain. The V end lost 1 base, the J end lost 3 bases, and 6 bases lay between the germline ends. CDR3 size: 13 residues. Per the germline V gene, CDR1 is SEHNR and CDR2 is FQNEAQ (reference sequence).

The chain has TRBV6-5 and TRBJ1-6; D remains unclear. The ends were cut back, 2 bases at V and 5 bases at J, with 10 bases in the middle. The CDR3 runs to 15 residues. The germline V gene has CDR1 MNHEY and CDR2 SVGAGI. CDR3 nucleotides: TGTGCCAGCAGTTACGGTGTGCGGCATAATTCACCCCTCCACTTT. Residues: CASSYGVRHNSPLHF.

The J gene is TRBJ2-3, the V gene TRBV28; no clear D. Trimming stripped 5 bases from V and 6 bases from J, with 21 bases between. This CDR3 comprises 16 residues. Germline V gene data show CDR1 as MDHEN and CDR2 as SYDVKM. The CDR3 sequence is CASSLSQLARSDTQYF. The CDR3 DNA sequence: TGTGCCAGCAGTCTCTCCCAACTGGCGCGGTCCGATACGCAGTATTTT. The full variable domain, rest sourced from reference TRBV28 and TRBJ2-3, is DVKVTQSSRYLVKRTGEKVFLECVQDMDHENMFWYRQDPGLGLRLIYFSYDVKMKEKGDIPEGYSVSREKKERFSLILESASTNQTSMYLCASSLSQLARSDTQYFGPGTRLTVL.

The chain combines TRBV18 with TRBJ2-7; D is uncertain. V was pared by 3 bases and J by 0 bases, with 9 bases between. This CDR3 has 14 residues. Germline-derived CDR1 and CDR2 are KGHSH and LQKENI. The CDR3 DNA reads TGTGCCAGCTCACCGTATGGCAACTCCTACGAGCAGTACTTC. It yields the protein CASSPYGNSYEQYF.

For this clone: Different DNA sequences within this sample yield the same CDR3. This sequence joins TRBV14 and TRBJ2-5; 7 nucleotides line up with TRBD1. Matching the DNA end better, TRBJ2-7 makes the J call doubtful. This CDR3 contains 15 residues. In germline, CDR1 is SGHDN, CDR2 FVKESK. CDR3 loop: CASSQVAGGPYEQYF. Here the CDR3 DNA reads TGTGCCAGCAGCCAAGTGGCAGGGGGTCCCTACGAGCAGTACTTC.

The rearrangement joins TRBV10-2 to TRBJ2-7; unclear D gene. This CDR3 region has 15 residues. From germline, CDR1 is WSHSY and CDR2 SAAADI. V was pared by 3 bases and J by 2 bases, with 14 bases between. For the CDR3, the DNA is TGCGCCAGCAGTGACCACCTGTTACGTCCCTACGAGCAGTACTTC. It codes for CASSDHLLRPYEQYF.

The chain carries TRBV5-6 and TRBJ2-7; 7 bases agree with TRBD1. Trimming cost V 4 bases and J 6 bases; bases outside gene matches: 13. Per germline, CDR1 SGHDT and CDR2 YYEEEE. This CDR3 region has 15 residues. The CDR3 spells CASSPIRDRVREQYF. The CDR3 coding sequence is TGTGCCAGCAGCCCGATCCGAGACAGGGTCCGCGAGCAGTACTTC.

This clone appeared a single time. The gene calls are TRBV6-5 and TRBJ2-7; possible D gene TRBD1, 5 bases. CDR1 is MNHEY and CDR2 is SVGAGI in the germline V gene. Trimming stripped 2 bases from V and 4 bases from J, with 12 bases between. This CDR3 region has 14 residues. For the CDR3, the DNA is TGTGCCAGCAGTTACCGCCTAGGGGAATACGAGCAGTACTTC. Its protein product is CASSYRLGEYEQYF.

This chain links TRBV28 with TRBJ2-2; no clear D gene. Germline lookup yields CDR1 MDHEN and CDR2 SYDVKM. There are 12 residues in the CDR3. Trimming stripped 8 bases from V and 0 bases from J, with 4 bases between. CDR3 sequence (DNA): TGTGCCAGCGACGCGAACACCGGGGAGCTGTTTTTT. Translating it yields CASDANTGELFF.